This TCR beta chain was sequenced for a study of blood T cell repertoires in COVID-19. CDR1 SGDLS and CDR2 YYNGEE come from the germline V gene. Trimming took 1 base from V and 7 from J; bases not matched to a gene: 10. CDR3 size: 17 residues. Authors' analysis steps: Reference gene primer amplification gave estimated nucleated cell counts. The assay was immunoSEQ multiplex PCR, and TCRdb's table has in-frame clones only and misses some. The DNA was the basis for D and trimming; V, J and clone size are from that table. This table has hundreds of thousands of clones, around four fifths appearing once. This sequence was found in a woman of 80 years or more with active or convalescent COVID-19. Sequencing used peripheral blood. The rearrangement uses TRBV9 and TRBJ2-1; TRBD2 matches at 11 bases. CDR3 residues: CASSVTSGSSGRNEQFF. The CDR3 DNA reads TGTGCCAGCAGCGTAACTAGCGGGAGCTCTGGACGGAATGAGCAGTTCTTC.